This is a list of T cell receptor beta chains from one sample in a study of identical twins. TCRdb re-derived calls from the 5' RACE reads in MiXCR, one entry per CDR3 protein. The sample holds 1.5 million to 2 million distinct CDR3 sequences, less than 40% seen once. Sequenced: cord blood. The receptors originated from a newborn girl in good health. Each CDR3 is given with its conserved first and last residue. Fields, in order: clone size, V gene, D gene, J gene, CDR3 protein, CDR3 DNA. The D gene is left open where the match is weak. Only part of the rows carry a size: once, few, many, or a class if the clone is expanded.

-	TRBV4-2	-	TRBJ2-1	CASSTPSPKGDEQFF	TGTGCCAGCAGCACCCCTAGCCCCAAGGGGGATGAGCAGTTCTTC
few	TRBV12-3/TRBV12-4	-	TRBJ2-2	CASKLSGLRGGELFF	TGTGCCAGCAAGCTTAGCGGACTACGGGGCGGGGAGCTGTTTTTT
few	TRBV20-1	TRBD1	TRBJ1-2	CSARSFWTGRMDGYTF	TGCAGTGCTAGATCCTTCTGGACAGGGAGAATGGATGGCTACACCTTC
-	TRBV18	-	TRBJ2-1	CASSELTYQETQFF	TGTGCCAGCTCGGAGCTTACGTACCAAGAGACCCAGTTCTTC
few	TRBV2	TRBD1	TRBJ2-5	CASLTGDQETQYF	TGTGCCAGTCTAACAGGGGACCAAGAGACCCAGTACTTC
-	TRBV2	-	TRBJ2-5	CASSEILLSGQYF	TGTGCCAGCAGTGAAATACTTTTGTCCGGGCAGTACTTC
once	TRBV12-3/TRBV12-4	-	TRBJ1-2	CASSFGTDNHGYTF	TGTGCCAGCAGTTTTGGGACTGATAACCATGGCTACACCTTC
-	TRBV24-1	-	TRBJ2-5	CATRMRTFNNEQYF	TGTGCCACCAGGATGCGAACTTTCAACAATGAGCAGTACTTC
few	TRBV25-1	-	TRBJ1-2	CASMSYGYTF	TGTGCCAGCATGAGCTATGGCTACACCTTC
many	TRBV24-1	-	TRBJ2-7	CATSSGALSYEQYF	TGTGCCACCAGTTCAGGGGCACTCTCCTACGAGCAGTACTTC
-	TRBV2	TRBD1	TRBJ1-2	CASSELDRDYTF	TGTGCCAGCAGTGAGCTGGACAGGGACTACACCTTC
few	TRBV6-6	TRBD2	TRBJ2-3	CASSNKGLAGGADTQYF	TGTGCCAGCAGTAACAAGGGACTAGCGGGTGGGGCGGATACGCAGTATTTT
-	TRBV12-3/TRBV12-4	-	TRBJ2-3	CASSPHSNGNTDTQYF	TGTGCCAGCAGCCCACACTCCAACGGAAACACAGATACGCAGTATTTT
few	TRBV18	TRBD1	TRBJ1-2	CASSVFPGQGGDGYTF	TGTGCCAGCTCAGTTTTCCCCGGACAGGGCGGCGATGGCTACACCTTC
-	TRBV12-3/TRBV12-4	TRBD2	TRBJ2-5	CASSYRGGRETQYF	TGTGCCAGCAGTTACCGGGGGGGGAGAGAGACCCAGTACTTC
-	TRBV20-1	TRBD2	TRBJ2-3	CSAVAGFTDTQYF	TGCAGTGCCGTAGCGGGGTTCACAGATACGCAGTATTTT
-	TRBV4-1	-	TRBJ1-6	CASSQARVSPLHF	TGCGCCAGCAGCCAGGCCAGGGTTTCACCCCTCCACTTT
once	TRBV12-3/TRBV12-4	TRBD2	TRBJ2-1	CASSLAGGSYNERFF	TGTGCCAGCAGTTTGGCGGGGGGCTCCTACAATGAGCGGTTCTTC
-	TRBV5-1	TRBD1	TRBJ2-7	CASSFPRDRVLNRSSYEQYF	TGCGCCAGCAGCTTCCCCCGGGACAGGGTCCTTAATAGAAGCTCCTACGAGCAGTACTTC
-	TRBV3-1	TRBD2	TRBJ2-3	CASSQRGLAGLDTQYF	TGTGCCAGCAGCCAACGGGGACTAGCGGGACTGGATACGCAGTATTTT
-	TRBV13	-	TRBJ2-5	CASSRHGTREETQYF	TGTGCCAGCAGCCGCCATGGGACACGGGAAGAGACCCAGTACTTC
-	TRBV4-2	TRBD1	TRBJ1-2	CASSQTGTGGARDGYTF	TGTGCCAGCAGCCAAACCGGGACAGGGGGCGCACGGGATGGCTACACCTTC
-	TRBV7-2	-	TRBJ2-3	CASSPNREGTQYF	TGTGCCAGCAGTCCCAACAGGGAGGGTACGCAGTATTTT
-	TRBV24-1	-	TRBJ1-2	CATSDLGEGRGANYGYTF	TGTGCCACCAGTGATTTGGGAGAGGGTCGGGGCGCTAACTATGGCTACACCTTC
-	TRBV20-1	-	TRBJ1-5	CSASVALASNQPQHF	TGCAGTGCTAGCGTCGCGTTGGCCAGCAATCAGCCCCAGCATTTT
many	TRBV20-1	TRBD1	TRBJ2-3	CSATGQGRTDTQYF	TGCAGTGCTACGGGACAGGGTCGCACAGATACGCAGTATTTT
-	TRBV28	TRBD1	TRBJ2-2	CASSPWTGFTGELFF	TGTGCCAGCAGTCCCTGGACAGGCTTCACCGGGGAGCTGTTTTTT
-	TRBV4-1	-	TRBJ2-7	CASSRVGTVPYEQYF	TGCGCCAGCAGCCGGGTGGGGACGGTTCCCTACGAGCAGTACTTC
-	TRBV14	-	TRBJ1-6	CASSPGSSGSPLHF	TGTGCCAGCAGCCCCGGGTCGTCTGGGTCACCCCTCCACTTT
-	TRBV5-1	TRBD1	TRBJ2-6	CASRGDRPSGANVLTF	TGCGCCAGCAGGGGGGACAGGCCTTCTGGGGCCAACGTCCTGACTTTC
-	TRBV25-1	-	TRBJ2-5	CASSESLHQETQYF	TGTGCCAGCAGTGAATCGCTGCACCAAGAGACCCAGTACTTC
-	TRBV7-2	-	TRBJ2-3	CASSLVPGEKTDTQYF	TGTGCCAGCAGCTTAGTCCCGGGAGAGAAAACAGATACGCAGTATTTT
few	TRBV7-2	-	TRBJ1-1	CASSRGLGDTEAFF	TGTGCCAGCAGCCGGGGGCTGGGGGACACTGAAGCTTTCTTT
-	TRBV7-9	-	TRBJ1-1	CASSFPGGADEAFF	TGTGCCAGCAGCTTCCCGGGGGGGGCGGATGAAGCTTTCTTT
-	TRBV25-1	-	TRBJ2-5	CASSEGAVETQYF	TGTGCCAGCAGTGAAGGGGCAGTAGAGACCCAGTACTTC
many	TRBV4-1	TRBD1	TRBJ2-1	CASSQVGQGTYNEQFF	TGCGCCAGCAGCCAAGTTGGACAGGGGACCTACAATGAGCAGTTCTTC
-	TRBV3-1	TRBD2	TRBJ2-4	CASSHSGSGNIQYF	TGTGCCAGCAGCCATAGCGGGTCAGGAAACATTCAGTACTTC
-	TRBV11-1	TRBD1	TRBJ2-3	CASGRDRRLWDTQYF	TGTGCCAGCGGACGGGACAGGCGTCTATGGGATACGCAGTATTTT
-	TRBV20-1	-	TRBJ1-5	CSATKTANQPQHF	TGCAGTGCTACCAAGACAGCCAATCAGCCCCAGCATTTT
few	TRBV6-1	-	TRBJ2-7	CASSGQWGNYEQYF	TGTGCCAGCAGCGGACAGTGGGGGAACTACGAGCAGTACTTC
-	TRBV4-2	-	TRBJ2-3	CASSPGTPWDTQYF	TGTGCCAGCAGCCCCGGGACTCCGTGGGATACGCAGTATTTT